The 17 T cell receptor beta chains given below trace back to one sample, sequenced in a study of cytomegalovirus exposure and HLA in healthy donors. A multiplex PCR was run with 60 Vbeta primers and 13 Jbeta primers. TCRdb's table, derived via immunoSEQ multiplex PCR, lists solely in-frame clones and lacks some. The table includes 140,000 to 150,000 clones, around 80% detected once. The material sequenced was PBMCs. The receptors originated from a boy aged 2 to 10 in good health and CMV-seronegative.

The V and J genes are TRBV7-2 and TRBJ2-5; D possibly corresponds to TRBD2 (5 bases). Trimming cost V 2 bases and J 0 bases, with 16 bases left between them. CDR1 and CDR2 from the germline V gene are SGHTA and FQGNSA. The CDR3 covers 17 residues. The CDR3: CASSLPWTRLDQETQYF. Here the CDR3 DNA reads TGTGCCAGCAGCTTACCCTGGACTCGATTGGACCAAGAGACCCAGTACTTC.

The chain joins TRBV5-1 to TRBJ2-3, with TRBD2 matching 16 bases. Losses at the gene ends were 4 bases for V and 6 bases for J; bases not matched to a gene: 5. The CDR3 consists of 16 residues. From germline, CDR1 is SGHRS and CDR2 YFSETQ. The CDR3 region has the DNA TGCGCCAGCAGCCCTGGGACTAGCGGGAGGGTCGATACGCAGTATTTT. It codes for CASSPGTSGRVDTQYF.

This chain uses TRBV30 with TRBJ2-3, with TRBD2 matching over 7 bases. The V segment lost 3 bases and the J segment 2 bases; nucleotides outside the gene matches: 5. CDR3 length: 14 amino acids. Germline CDR1 and CDR2: GTSNPN and SVGIG (reference sequence). The CDR3 DNA is TGTGCCTGGAGCCCTAGCGGAAACACAGATACGCAGTATTTT. It specifies CAWSPSGNTDTQYF.

In its sample, this clone was seen once. Its ends do not fully match the called genes, so a read error is possible. The J gene is TRBJ2-7, the V gene TRBV12-5, with TRBD2 matching over 7 bases. From germline, CDR1 is LGHNT and CDR2 FRNRAP. This CDR3 is 16 amino acids long. The CDR3 coding sequence is TGTGCTAGTGGTTTGGTACTAGGGAGGGACCTCATGAGCGGGCACTTC. It yields the protein CASGLVLGRDLMSGHF.

The chain links TRBV18 to TRBJ1-2; 8 bases fit TRBD1. The CDR3 runs to 14 residues. The V and J ends lost 1 base and 5 bases, in that order; junction bases with no gene match: 3. The germline gives CDR1 KGHSH, CDR2 LQKENI. For the CDR3, the DNA is TGTGCCAGCTCACCACTGGGACAGGAGTATGGCTACACCTTC. It specifies CASSPLGQEYGYTF.

The gene calls are TRBV19 and TRBJ1-6; the match to TRBD1 covers 10 bases. The trim removed 0 bases at V and 6 bases at J, leaving 5 bases unmatched. Germline V CDR1 and CDR2: LNHDA, SQIVND (reference sequence). CDR3 length: 17 residues. The CDR3 sequence: CASSIDSWDRGNSPLHF. The CDR3 nucleotides read TGTGCCAGTAGTATAGATTCATGGGACAGGGGTAATTCACCCCTCCACTTT.

V gene TRBV28 combines with J gene TRBJ2-7; 7 bases fit TRBD1. This CDR3 spans 15 amino acids. CDR1 and CDR2 from the germline V gene are MDHEN and SYDVKM. The junction had 10 bases not matched to a gene; V was cut back by 2 bases and J by 6 bases. DNA for the CDR3: TGTGCCAGCAGTTTACTAGACAGGGCGACGGGCGAGCAGTACTTC. It is translated as CASSLLDRATGEQYF.

The gene calls are TRBV7-9 and TRBJ1-5; 10 bases line up with TRBD1. This CDR3 has 16 amino acids. Germline loops: CDR1 SEHNR, CDR2 FQNEAQ (reference sequence). J was trimmed by 5 bases and V by 2 bases; bases with no gene match: 6. The CDR3 spells CASSLFIGTGDQPQHF. CDR3 DNA sequence: TGTGCCAGCAGCTTATTTATTGGGACAGGGGATCAGCCCCAGCATTTT.

This chain joins TRBV30 and TRBJ1-1; 7 nucleotides line up with TRBD1. The CDR3 runs 12 residues. The J segment lost 10 bases and the V segment lost 3 bases, leaving 8 bases of the junction unmatched. The germline V gene has CDR1 GTSNPN and CDR2 SVGIG (reference sequence). This CDR3 is CAWSQQGPGAFF. DNA of the CDR3: TGTGCCTGGAGCCAACAGGGGCCGGGAGCTTTCTTT.

This chain links TRBV9 with TRBJ2-3; 9 nucleotides agree with TRBD2. V trimming: 3 bases; J trimming: 2 bases; junction bases outside the gene matches: 16. CDR3 length: 19 amino acids. Germline CDR1 and CDR2: SGDLS and YYNGEE. The CDR3 sequence: CASSAGLSGGPTFTDTQYF. For the CDR3, the DNA is TGTGCCAGCAGCGCAGGGCTTAGCGGGGGACCAACCTTCACAGATACGCAGTATTTT. The full variable domain, with the rest looked up from reference TRBV9 and TRBJ2-3, is DSGVTQTPKHLITATGQRVTLRCSPRSGDLSVYWYQQSLDQGLQFLIQYYNGEERAKGNILERFSAQQFPDLHSELNLSSLELGDSALYFCASSAGLSGGPTFTDTQYFGPGTRLTVL.

This chain joins TRBV7-6 and TRBJ1-4; maybe TRBD1 (6 bases). Germline CDR1 is SGHVS and CDR2 is FNYEAQ. The CDR3 consists of 17 residues. V lost 5 bases and J 4 bases, leaving 20 bases between the germline ends. The CDR3 spells CASSLKPGQSYNEKLFF. The DNA of the CDR3 is TGTGCCAGCAGCCTAAAGCCCGGACAGTCTTATAATGAAAAACTGTTTTTT.

The sample holds one count of this clone. At the DNA level, this CDR3 is encoded by other sequences in the same sample as well. CDR3 DNA sequence: TGTGCCAGCACGCGGGGTCTTTCGGGACTAGTAAGTTGCTCGGATGAGCAGTTCTTC. Amino acids: CASTRGLSGLVSCSDEQFF. The V gene is TRBV21-1, the J gene TRBJ2-1; the table assigns TRBD2, which was not confirmed against the DNA. TRBV21-1 is a known pseudogene. CDR3 size: 19 residues.

The V and J genes are TRBV6-5 and TRBJ2-1, with 8 bases that match TRBD2. After removal of 8 bases from V and 8 bases from J, the junction contained 11 bases not matched to a gene. The CDR3 has 14 amino acids. Germline CDR1 is MNHEY and CDR2 is SVGAGI. This CDR3 is CASGSGLDFDEQFF. The CDR3, as DNA: TGTGCCAGCGGGTCGGGACTAGACTTCGATGAGCAGTTCTTC.

The gene calls are TRBV5-6 and TRBJ2-2, with 9 positions matching TRBD2. The V segment lost 6 bases and the J segment 4 bases; nucleotides outside the gene matches: 4. This CDR3 is built from 14 residues. Germline values: CDR1 SGHDT, CDR2 YYEEEE. The CDR3: CASNGLASTGELFF. The CDR3 DNA is TGTGCCAGCAACGGACTAGCGTCCACCGGGGAGCTGTTTTTT.

This chain joins TRBV19 and TRBJ1-4, with 9 bases aligning to TRBD1. The CDR3 spans 16 residues. With V trimmed by 3 bases and J by 2 bases, 4 bases remained unmatched. CDR1 and CDR2 from the germline V gene are LNHDA and SQIVND (reference sequence). The CDR3 nucleotides are TGTGCCAGTAGTATTGGGACAGGGATCACTAATGAAAAACTGTTTTTT. This encodes CASSIGTGITNEKLFF.

The CDR3 DNA is TGCGCCAGCAGCTTGTCGCGCCTAGCGGGCGCGAGCTCCTACAATGAGCAGTTCTTC. Its protein product is CASSLSRLAGASSYNEQFF. The genes are TRBV5-1 and TRBJ2-1; 8 nucleotides match TRBD2. Germline CDR1 and CDR2: SGHRS and YFSETQ. The J segment lost 0 bases and the V segment lost 1 base, leaving 12 bases of the junction unmatched. The CDR3 totals 19 residues.

This clone was detected a few times. The rearrangement joins TRBV6-4 to TRBJ2-6; 7 bases are a match to TRBD1. Germline trimming cut 3 bases from V and 0 bases from J; bases unmatched to any gene: 2. Germline V CDR1 and CDR2: MRHNA, SNTAGT. This CDR3 region has 16 residues. The chain's CDR3 is CASSETGPSGANVLTF. The CDR3 nucleotides read TGTGCCAGCAGTGAGACAGGGCCCTCTGGGGCCAACGTCCTGACTTTC.